Here is one TCR beta chain with its context. This clone showed up just once. The clone's antigen remains unknown. The input lacks base qualities; no much larger clone sits a single base away. Genomic DNA was extracted from sorted cells for sequencing of the TCRbeta CDR3 region. The immunoSEQ Assay was used for sequencing of TCRbeta CDR3 regions. The immuneACCESS repertoire file appears here via TCRdb, limited to in-frame rearrangements. These files lack a portion of the clones; in checked studies, under half of the deficit traces to unresolved V genes, and the cause of the others is not known. The sample has tens of thousands of clones on record, about 89% of them singletons. The top ten constitute more than 14% of the sample. The sample is drawn from a study of OX40 agonist ivuxolimab in advanced cancers. Background on the whole study: Ivuxolimab, which targeted the costimulatory receptor OX40 (CD134), was an agonistic, fully human IgG2 monoclonal antibody. Patients were allowed to have had prior anti-PD-1, anti-PD-L1 or anti-CTLA-4 therapy, and approximately 40% of the dose-escalation patients had previously received checkpoint inhibitors. Partial responses occurred in three dose-escalation patients: two with cutaneous melanoma and one with hepatocellular carcinoma. In the dose-escalation cohort, around four fifths of patients were male, and the mean age was 60 years with a range of roughly 23 to 79. The monotherapy dose-escalation portion (N of about 50 patients) of the phase I ivuxolimab trial is reported in the paper. Intravenous ivuxolimab was administered to patients every 2 weeks at six dose levels: 0.01, 0.1, 0.3, 1.5, 3 and 10 mg/kg. Peripheral TCRbeta sequencing aimed to test whether ivuxolimab altered TCR sequence diversity and caused clonal T-cell expansion. Of the approximately 53 patients in dose escalation, some 19 had hepatocellular carcinoma, about 15 had melanoma, 9 had renal cell carcinoma and 9 had head and neck cancer.

Patients with a history of autoimmune disease or receiving systemic immunosuppression were excluded from the trial. Peripheral blood for TCR sequencing was collected from all dose cohorts at baseline, on cycle 4 day 1, and on cycle 7 day 1. Samples came from an open-label, multicenter, first-in-human phase I dose-escalation trial of ivuxolimab. Adults with locally advanced or metastatic melanoma, renal cell carcinoma, hepatocellular carcinoma or head and neck squamous cell carcinoma were enrolled in the trial. Before TCR sequencing, CD4+ and CD8+ T cells were separately sorted from peripheral blood. The cysteine opens and the phenylalanine closes a CDR3 of 12 amino acids. Of the read, only the CDR3 DNA is kept; its 36 bases are in frame from base 1. CDR1 and CDR2 were assigned from the germline V gene as MDHEN and SYDVKM. Trimming at the junction amounts to 3 bases on V and 3 bases on J, and the germline ends lie 6 bases apart.

Overall results and qualifications from the work: In the 0.1-3.0 mg/kg groups, partial responders were among the patients with the lowest normalized peripheral clonal expansion, particularly in CD8+ T cells. Antigen specificity was not determined for the clonally expanded peripheral T cells. Low levels of normalized T-cell clonal expansion were also seen in some patients who did not respond. After ivuxolimab, more expanded clones were found on average in CD8+ T cells than in CD4+ T cells. Clonal expansion of both CD4+ and CD8+ blood T cells was observed from baseline to week 6 at doses 0.1 to 3.0 mg/kg.

The receptor was derived from an adult with an advanced solid tumor such as melanoma, head and neck, liver or kidney cancer. The receptor chain draws on TRBV28 and TRBJ2-7, with no confident D gene call. The sample in question was CD4+ or CD8+ T cells sorted from blood, obtained in a trial of the OX40 agonist ivuxolimab. CDR3 sequence: CASSFTGYEQYF. The bases are TGTGCCAGCAGTTTCACGGGCTACGAGCAGTACTTC.